The rows below give T cell receptor beta chains drawn from one sample of a study of cytomegalovirus exposure and HLA in healthy donors. The assay was immunoSEQ multiplex PCR, and TCRdb's table has in-frame clones only and misses some. The sample has 120,000 to 150,000 clones; 75% to 85% are singletons. Input material: PBMCs. The receptors stem from a woman in her forties in good health and CMV-seropositive. Both conserved end residues are part of each CDR3. Fields, in order: V gene, clone size, J gene, D gene, CDR3 DNA, CDR3 protein. A D gene is named only where the DNA matches it firmly. The size entry is marked missing in some rows and otherwise reads once, few, many or a size class.

v_gene: TRBV11-2; abundance: -; j_gene: TRBJ2-1; d_gene: TRBD2; CDR3nt: TGTGCCAGCAGCTCCGGGGTAGCGGGAGGGCCGAATGAGCAGTTCTTC; CDR3aa: CASSSGVAGGPNEQFF
v_gene: TRBV11-2; abundance: -; j_gene: TRBJ2-5; d_gene: -; CDR3nt: TGTGCCAGCAGCTCCCGGTGGGCAGGCCAAGAGACCCAGTACTTC; CDR3aa: CASSSRWAGQETQYF
v_gene: TRBV5-4; abundance: -; j_gene: TRBJ2-1; d_gene: TRBD2; CDR3nt: TGTGCCAGCAGCCCGGGGACTACCCATGAGCAGTTCTTC; CDR3aa: CASSPGTTHEQFF
v_gene: TRBV15; abundance: -; j_gene: TRBJ2-3; d_gene: -; CDR3nt: TGTGCCACCAGCCCCCTCCCAGCGAGTCAGGGAGATACGCAGTATTTT; CDR3aa: CATSPLPASQGDTQYF
v_gene: TRBV19; abundance: -; j_gene: TRBJ2-1; d_gene: -; CDR3nt: TGTGCCAGTAGTATAGATCACGCCCGAGGGCAGTTCGACAATGAGCAGTTCTTC; CDR3aa: CASSIDHARGQFDNEQFF
v_gene: TRBV28; abundance: -; j_gene: TRBJ2-7; d_gene: -; CDR3nt: TGTGCCAGCAGTCTCACGGACAGAAAGGGCCACGAGCAGTACTTC; CDR3aa: CASSLTDRKGHEQYF
v_gene: TRBV10-2; abundance: -; j_gene: TRBJ2-7; d_gene: TRBD2; CDR3nt: TGCGCCAGTTCGACTAGCGGCTCCTACGAGCAGTACTTC; CDR3aa: CASSTSGSYEQYF
v_gene: TRBV9; abundance: -; j_gene: TRBJ2-7; d_gene: -; CDR3nt: TGTGCCAGCAGCTTACGACAATCTAACTCCTACGAGCAGTACTTC; CDR3aa: CASSLRQSNSYEQYF
v_gene: TRBV4-1; abundance: once; j_gene: TRBJ2-1; d_gene: TRBD1; CDR3nt: TGCGCCAGCAGCCAAAGGACAGGCTCCTACAATGAGCAGTTCTTC; CDR3aa: CASSQRTGSYNEQFF
v_gene: TRBV28; abundance: few; j_gene: TRBJ1-6; d_gene: -; CDR3nt: TGTGCCAGCGATCGGGACTTGAATTCACCCCTCCACTTT; CDR3aa: CASDRDLNSPLHF
v_gene: TRBV11-3; abundance: -; j_gene: TRBJ2-7; d_gene: -; CDR3nt: TGTGCCAGCAGCTCGAGGGCTAGGAACGAGCAGTACTTC; CDR3aa: CASSSRARNEQYF
v_gene: TRBV5-1; abundance: -; j_gene: TRBJ2-7; d_gene: -; CDR3nt: TGCGCCAGCAGCACCGGGTCCTCCTACGAGCAGTACTTC; CDR3aa: CASSTGSSYEQYF
v_gene: TRBV27; abundance: -; j_gene: TRBJ2-3; d_gene: -; CDR3nt: TGTGCCAGCAGCCCCACTAGCATTGCTGATACGCAGTATTTT; CDR3aa: CASSPTSIADTQYF
v_gene: TRBV11-2; abundance: -; j_gene: TRBJ2-7; d_gene: TRBD1; CDR3nt: TGTGCCAGCAGCTTTCCTTTAACAGGGGCCGAGCAGTACTTC; CDR3aa: CASSFPLTGAEQYF
v_gene: TRBV7-8; abundance: -; j_gene: TRBJ1-4; d_gene: -; CDR3nt: TGTGCCAGCAGTTTAAGGGGGGGGGAGAATGAAAAACTGTTTTTT; CDR3aa: CASSLRGGENEKLFF
v_gene: TRBV5-1; abundance: -; j_gene: TRBJ1-1; d_gene: -; CDR3nt: TGCGCCAGCAGCCGTTCTACAGGGAACACTGAAGCTTTCTTT; CDR3aa: CASSRSTGNTEAFF
v_gene: TRBV18; abundance: few; j_gene: TRBJ1-1; d_gene: -; CDR3nt: TGTGCCAGCTCACCACCGCACCTTAGACAAGGTGAAGCTTTCTTT; CDR3aa: CASSPPHLRQGEAFF
v_gene: TRBV6-6; abundance: -; j_gene: TRBJ2-7; d_gene: -; CDR3nt: TGTGCCAGCAGTCGACTGGGCTACGAGCAGTACTTC; CDR3aa: CASSRLGYEQYF
v_gene: TRBV2; abundance: -; j_gene: TRBJ2-5; d_gene: TRBD1; CDR3nt: TGTGCCAGCAGTGGTAGACAGGGGGAGACCCAGTACTTC; CDR3aa: CASSGRQGETQYF
v_gene: TRBV27; abundance: -; j_gene: TRBJ1-3; d_gene: TRBD1; CDR3nt: TGTGCCAGCAGTGGGACAGGGTTCAGCTCTGGAAACACCATATATTTT; CDR3aa: CASSGTGFSSGNTIYF
v_gene: TRBV7-9; abundance: few; j_gene: TRBJ2-2; d_gene: TRBD1; CDR3nt: TGTGCCAGCAGCTTGGGACAGGGGTACGGGGAGCTGTTTTTT; CDR3aa: CASSLGQGYGELFF
v_gene: TRBV2; abundance: -; j_gene: TRBJ2-7; d_gene: -; CDR3nt: TGTGCCAGCAGTGAAATGTCTTCCCACGAGCAGTACTTC; CDR3aa: CASSEMSSHEQYF
v_gene: TRBV5-1; abundance: once; j_gene: TRBJ1-2; d_gene: -; CDR3nt: TGCGCCAGCAGCCCAACCACAGGGAACTATGGCTACACCTTC; CDR3aa: CASSPTTGNYGYTF
v_gene: TRBV6-1; abundance: -; j_gene: TRBJ2-3; d_gene: -; CDR3nt: TGTGCCAGCAGAGACCTAGGGGCTAAGGATACGCAGTATTTT; CDR3aa: CASRDLGAKDTQYF
v_gene: TRBV6-1; abundance: -; j_gene: TRBJ2-7; d_gene: TRBD1; CDR3nt: TGTGCCAGCAGTGAAGACTTGGGACAGTCCTACGAGCAGTACTTC; CDR3aa: CASSEDLGQSYEQYF
v_gene: TRBV5-1; abundance: -; j_gene: TRBJ2-3; d_gene: -; CDR3nt: TGCGCCAGCAGCTTGGGACCCAGGGCCACAGATACGCAGTATTTT; CDR3aa: CASSLGPRATDTQYF
v_gene: TRBV7-9; abundance: -; j_gene: TRBJ2-2; d_gene: TRBD1; CDR3nt: TGTTCCAGCAGCGGACAGGCTACGAACACCGGGGAGCTGTTTTTT; CDR3aa: CSSSGQATNTGELFF
v_gene: TRBV5-1; abundance: few; j_gene: TRBJ2-7; d_gene: -; CDR3nt: TGCGCCAGCAGCACGGACAATTTAAAGTACTTC; CDR3aa: CASSTDNLKYF
v_gene: TRBV6-5; abundance: -; j_gene: TRBJ2-3; d_gene: TRBD2; CDR3nt: TGTGCCAGCCGTCTAGCGGGAGGTGTAGATACGCAGTATTTT; CDR3aa: CASRLAGGVDTQYF
v_gene: TRBV21-1; abundance: -; j_gene: TRBJ2-3; d_gene: -; CDR3nt: TGTGCCAGCAGCAAAGCCCGTACAGGGCGTTGGACAGATACGCAGTATTTT; CDR3aa: CASSKARTGRWTDTQYF